A selection of T cell receptor beta chains follows, all from one sample in a study of blood T cells in healthy people across ages. MiXCR, run by TCRdb on the 5' RACE reads, gives a single entry per CDR3 protein. In the table there are around 700,000 distinct CDR3 sequences, 20% to 25% of which are singletons. This sample also appeared in a second study, on T cells of mothers and their children.

Source material: blood. The source of these receptors is a boy between 5 and 17 years old in good health. CDR3s include the opening cysteine and the closing phenylalanine or tryptophan. A D gene is named only where the DNA matches it firmly. Rows may omit the clone size; those that give it use once, few, many or a size class.

abundance	d_gene	v_gene	j_gene	CDR3nt	CDR3aa
few	NA	TRBV29-1	TRBJ1-2	TGCAGCGTTGAGAAGGACGACTATGGCTACACCTTC	CSVEKDDYGYTF
NA	TRBD2	TRBV5-1	TRBJ2-2	TGCGCCAGCAGCTCCCCCGAAGAGCCCGAAGGACTAGCGGGAGTTATCGGGGAGCTGTTTTTT	CASSSPEEPEGLAGVIGELFF
NA	NA	TRBV2	TRBJ2-1	TGTGCCAGCAGCGGCTATTCCCCCCTGAACAATGAGCAGTTCTTC	CASSGYSPLNNEQFF
NA	NA	TRBV7-2	TRBJ2-1	TGTGCCAGCAGCTCCGCCGGGCCCATGTCGAATGAGCAGTTCTTC	CASSSAGPMSNEQFF
once	NA	TRBV4-1	TRBJ2-7	TGCGCCAGCAGCCAACCGGGACTCTCCTACGAGCACTACTTC	CASSQPGLSYEHYF
NA	NA	TRBV12-3/TRBV12-4	TRBJ2-1	TGTGCCAGCAGGGCGACAGGTAGCAATGAGCAGTTCTTC	CASRATGSNEQFF
NA	NA	TRBV20-1	TRBJ1-4	TGCAGTGCTAGAGATTTCGAAGGGTTCGGTGAAAAACTGTTTTTT	CSARDFEGFGEKLFF
many	TRBD2	TRBV19	TRBJ2-5	TGTGCCAGCGGGACTAGCGGATTCCAAGAGACCCAGTACTTC	CASGTSGFQETQYF
NA	NA	TRBV11-1	TRBJ2-7	TGTGCCAGCGGCATGGGTGAGGAATACGAGCAGTACTTC	CASGMGEEYEQYF
few	TRBD2	TRBV20-1	TRBJ2-1	TGCAGTGCTAGGGGGAATTTAGCGGGGAGCTCCTACAATGAGCAGTTCTTC	CSARGNLAGSSYNEQFF
NA	TRBD2	TRBV3-1	TRBJ2-1	TGTGCCAGCAGCGTCGGGACTAGCGGGAGGGTTTTTGAGCAGTTCTTC	CASSVGTSGRVFEQFF
NA	TRBD2	TRBV12-3/TRBV12-4	TRBJ2-5	TGTGCCAGCAGTTTCCCCTTAGCGGGGGGGCCAGAGACCCAGTACTTC	CASSFPLAGGPETQYF
few	NA	TRBV5-1	TRBJ2-2	TGCGCCAGCAGCCCCCCGTCGGGAGTGGGGGTCAGAGGCGGGGAGCTGTTTTTT	CASSPPSGVGVRGGELFF
few	TRBD1	TRBV29-1	TRBJ1-2	TGCAGCGTTGTAAGGACAGGGGGCCGGGCCGTTAACTATGGCTACACCTTC	CSVVRTGGRAVNYGYTF
few	NA	TRBV2	TRBJ2-7	TGTGCCAGCAGTGAGTTCTTCGAGCAGTACTTC	CASSEFFEQYF
few	TRBD1	TRBV7-9	TRBJ2-5	TGTGCCAGCAGCTCCTTTTATGGGACAGGGGGGCAAGAGACCCAGTACTTC	CASSSFYGTGGQETQYF
few	NA	TRBV28	TRBJ2-7	TGTGCCAGCCGGTCCCGGGGGAGTGCTCGGCAGTACTTC	CASRSRGSARQYF
NA	TRBD1	TRBV20-1	TRBJ1-1	TGCAGTGCTAGAGATACCGGACAGGGGACTGAAGCTTTCTTT	CSARDTGQGTEAFF
few	TRBD1	TRBV2	TRBJ1-4	TGTGCCAGCAAGCCGGACAGGGATGAAAAACTGTTTTTT	CASKPDRDEKLFF
few	NA	TRBV29-1	TRBJ2-1	TGCAGCGTTGTAGTTGGGGAGCAGTTCTTC	CSVVVGEQFF
NA	NA	TRBV5-1	TRBJ2-7	TGCGCCAGCAGCCACGGGGTACCCTACGAGCAGTACTTC	CASSHGVPYEQYF
few	TRBD2	TRBV3-1	TRBJ2-3	TGTGCCAGCAGCCCTACAAGCGGGGGAGACACAGATACGCAGTATTTT	CASSPTSGGDTDTQYF
NA	NA	TRBV21-1	TRBJ1-2	TGTGCCAGCAGCAAAGCTAGGCGGGCAGCTAACTATGGCTACACCTTC	CASSKARRAANYGYTF
few	NA	TRBV19	TRBJ2-7	TGTGCCAGTTCACCAGGGCCCCACGAGCAGTACTTC	CASSPGPHEQYF
NA	TRBD2	TRBV7-2	TRBJ2-7	TGTGCCAGCAGCCCAGCTAGCGGGGGGTCCCACGAGCAGTACTTC	CASSPASGGSHEQYF
few	TRBD2	TRBV28	TRBJ2-7	TGTGCCAGCAGTGCGCCTAGCGGGAGACAGTACGAGCAGTACTTC	CASSAPSGRQYEQYF
NA	TRBD1	TRBV9	TRBJ2-1	TGTGCCAGGTTAGAGGCCGAGGGGCAGGGGGCCTCCAATGAGCAGTTCTTC	CARLEAEGQGASNEQFF
NA	NA	TRBV20-1	TRBJ1-4	TGCAGTGCTCCTGAGGTGCCCAGCGGAAAACTGTTTTTT	CSAPEVPSGKLFF
few	NA	TRBV24-1	TRBJ2-1	TGTGCCACCAGTGAGCGGGACTACAATGAGCAGTTCTTC	CATSERDYNEQFF
NA	TRBD1	TRBV20-1	TRBJ1-5	TGCAGTGCTAGAGGGGCGGGCGGGACAGAGACACCCAATCAGCCCCAGCATTTT	CSARGAGGTETPNQPQHF
once	NA	TRBV20-1	TRBJ1-2	TGCAGTGCTAGAGTGTTGAAGAACTATGGCCACACCTTC	CSARVLKNYGHTF
NA	NA	TRBV7-2	TRBJ2-7	TGTGCCAGCAGCTTTCATGCACAGGCGGACTACGAGCAGTACTTC	CASSFHAQADYEQYF
few	TRBD1	TRBV4-1	TRBJ1-4	TGCGCCAGCAGCCAAATAGGGGTCGACAGGGGAGGTGAAAAACTGTTTTTT	CASSQIGVDRGGEKLFF
once	NA	TRBV7-3	TRBJ2-3	TGTGCCAGCAGCTGGATAGGTGGGGGGTATTTT	CASSWIGGGYF
NA	NA	TRBV7-2	TRBJ2-5	TGTGCCAGCAGCCTAACTGTGCCGGGAATCCAAGAGACCCAGTACTTC	CASSLTVPGIQETQYF
NA	NA	TRBV21-1	TRBJ2-5	TGTGCCAGCAGCAAAGCCGGGGACGCAAAAGAGACCCAGTACTTC	CASSKAGDAKETQYF
NA	NA	TRBV16	TRBJ2-5	TGTGCCAGCAGTCGCGGACGGCGCCAAGAGACCCAGTACTTC	CASSRGRRQETQYF
few	NA	TRBV19	TRBJ1-2	TGTGCCAGTAGTAACGGACAGACCTATGGCCACACCTTC	CASSNGQTYGHTF
few	TRBD2	TRBV2	TRBJ2-3	TGTGCCAGCAGTGAGTTCCTCTCCGGCGGGAGTAACACAGATACGCAGTATTTT	CASSEFLSGGSNTDTQYF
NA	NA	TRBV2	TRBJ2-6	TGTGCCACCGGCGAGGGGGGGACTGGGGCCAACGTCCTGACTTTC	CATGEGGTGANVLTF
NA	NA	TRBV29-1	TRBJ2-3	TGCAGCGTTGAAGATCGGGGGACCTCTGGCACAGATACGCAGTATTTT	CSVEDRGTSGTDTQYF
few	TRBD1	TRBV7-9	TRBJ2-1	TGTGCCAGCAGCTCAGTCTTGACAGGGGAGCAGTTCTTC	CASSSVLTGEQFF
NA	NA	TRBV11-2	TRBJ2-2	TGTGCCAGCAGCTCCGGGACAATCACCGGGGAGCTGTTTTTT	CASSSGTITGELFF
few	NA	TRBV27	TRBJ2-5	TGTGCCAGCACAGACCGTAACTCAGAGACCCAGTACTTC	CASTDRNSETQYF
many	NA	TRBV7-9	TRBJ2-3	TGTGCCAGCAGCCCCGCGGGCACAGATACGCAGTATTTT	CASSPAGTDTQYF
NA	NA	TRBV7-9	TRBJ2-7	TGTGCCAGCAGCTCTCCAACGGACACTCTTTCCTACGAGCAGTACTTC	CASSSPTDTLSYEQYF